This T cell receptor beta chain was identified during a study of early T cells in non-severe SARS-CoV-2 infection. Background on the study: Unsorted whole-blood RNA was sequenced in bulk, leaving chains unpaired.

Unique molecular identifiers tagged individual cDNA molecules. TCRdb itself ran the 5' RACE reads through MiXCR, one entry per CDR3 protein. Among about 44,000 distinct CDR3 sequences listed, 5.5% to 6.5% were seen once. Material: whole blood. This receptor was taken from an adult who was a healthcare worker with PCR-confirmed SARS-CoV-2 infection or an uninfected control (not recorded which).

CDR3 region: CASSQGQVAYEQYF. DNA for the CDR3: TGTGCCAGCAGCCAAGGGCAGGTAGCCTACGAGCAGTACTTC. The chain employs TRBV3-1 and TRBJ2-7; D not resolved. Per germline, CDR1 LGHDT and CDR2 YNNKEL (reference sequence). V shed 1 base and J shed 2 bases, with 9 bases lying between them. CDR3 length: 14 amino acids.